Each of the 11 T cell receptor beta chains below was sequenced from the same sample in a study of blood T cells in healthy people across ages. The use of a sample-barcoded 5' primer and a J-beta primer mix characterized a second PCR of roughly 6 to 11 cycles. TCRdb fed the 5' RACE reads into MiXCR, producing one record per CDR3 protein. This table has 630,000 or so distinct CDR3 sequences, 25% to 30% appearing once. Sequencing was carried out using blood. These receptors were collected from a woman of 80 years or more in good health.

This chain joins TRBV20-1 and TRBJ2-1, with unresolved D. The V end lost 3 bases, the J end lost 9 bases, and 9 bases lay between the germline ends. The CDR3 has 11 residues. CDR1 DFQATT and CDR2 SNEGSKA come from the germline V gene (reference sequence). The CDR3 DNA follows: TGCAGTGCTAGCCCCCGAAGTGAGCAGTTCTTC. As protein: CSASPRSEQFF.

This clonotype was observed many times. The chain has TRBV20-1 and TRBJ1-1; a weak D match, TRBD1 (5 bases). The CDR3 is 12 residues long. The V end was cut by 4 bases, the J end by 7 bases, with 13 bases between. CDR1 and CDR2 from the germline V gene are DFQATT and SNEGSKA (reference sequence). The CDR3 is CSAIDLGLEAFF. DNA of the CDR3: TGCAGTGCTATCGATTTGGGGCTTGAAGCTTTCTTT.

A remark on this clonotype: A much larger clone lies a single base off, so this may be a read error. This chain connects TRBV7-9 to TRBJ2-1; the match to TRBD2 covers 9 bases. Trimming cost V 7 bases and J 7 bases; bases outside gene matches: 14. CDR3 size: 16 residues. CDR1 and CDR2 (germline): SEHNR, FQNEAQ (reference sequence). The CDR3 loop reads CASNPIGGGAGNEQFF. For the CDR3, the DNA is TGTGCCAGCAACCCAATTGGCGGGGGGGCCGGGAATGAGCAGTTCTTC. The full variable domain, its missing parts supplied by reference TRBV7-9 and TRBJ2-1, is DTGVSQNPRHKITKRGQNVTFRCDPISEHNRLYWYRQTLGQGPEFLTYFQNEAQLEKSRLLSDRFSAERPKGSFSTLEIQRTEQGDSAMYLCASNPIGGGAGNEQFFGPGTRLTVL.

Ten or more counts support this clonotype. This chain connects TRBV5-1 to TRBJ2-7; TRBD1 matches 9 bases. CDR3 length: 15 residues. The V gene end was trimmed by 0 bases and the J gene end by 5 bases; junction bases not matched to a gene: 6. Germline V CDR1 and CDR2: SGHRS, YFSETQ. The CDR3 reads CASSLGGTGINEQYF. Written as DNA, the CDR3 is TGCGCCAGCAGCTTGGGTGGGACAGGGATCAACGAGCAGTACTTC.

This chain uses TRBV7-2 with TRBJ2-5, with D tentatively TRBD1 or TRBD2 (5 bases each). The V gene's germline CDR1 is SGHTA and CDR2 FQGNSA. The CDR3 totals 17 residues. With 1 base removed from V and 7 bases from J, the gap between germline ends came to 22 bases. CDR3 sequence: CASSLEVSGTPYGTQYF. CDR3 bases: TGTGCCAGCAGCTTAGAAGTCTCAGGGACCCCCTATGGGACCCAGTACTTC.

The chain carries TRBV5-1 and TRBJ2-2; 10 bases agree with TRBD1. Unmatched junction bases numbered 8, after V lost 3 bases and J lost 6 bases. The germline V gene has CDR1 SGHRS and CDR2 YFSETQ. This CDR3 contains 16 residues. CDR3 in DNA: TGCGCCAGCAGCTCGGGACAGGGGTTGTTCGCCGGGGAGCTGTTTTTT. Translated: CASSSGQGLFAGELFF.

The chain employs TRBV20-1 and TRBJ1-1; D is possibly TRBD1 (5 bases). CDR1 is DFQATT and CDR2 is SNEGSKA in the germline V gene (reference sequence). The CDR3 loop spans 11 amino acids. The CDR3 reads CGGDLYTEAFF. Written as DNA, the CDR3 is TGCGGGGGGGACTTATACACTGAAGCTTTCTTT.

This clonotype showed up just a few times. V gene TRBV9 combines with J gene TRBJ2-5, with D perhaps matching TRBD2 (7 bases). The CDR3 covers 16 residues. The ends were cut back, 0 bases at V and 5 bases at J, with 17 bases in the middle. From germline, CDR1 is SGDLS and CDR2 YYNGEE. The CDR3, as DNA: TGTGCCAGCAGCGTAGAGGGAGGGGGGGCCGGGGAGACCCAGTACTTC. Translation gives CASSVEGGGAGETQYF.

This clonotype was counted ten times or more. The rearrangement uses TRBV7-2 and TRBJ1-2, with TRBD1 matching 8 bases. The length of the CDR3 is 14 residues. V shed 3 bases, J shed 8 bases, and the junction held 8 bases outside the gene matches. Germline loops: CDR1 SGHTA, CDR2 FQGNSA. The DNA for the CDR3 is TGTGCCAGCAGCTTCCAGGGGGCGTACGGGGGCTACACCTTC. Residues: CASSFQGAYGGYTF. Based on the CDR3 plus reference TRBV7-2 and TRBJ1-2, the full variable domain is GAGVSQSPSNKVTEKGKDVELRCDPISGHTALYWYRQSLGQGLEFLIYFQGNSAPDKSGLPSDRFSAERTGGSVSTLTIQRTQQEDSAVYLCASSFQGAYGGYTFGSGTRLTVV.

This clonotype has a count of ten or more. The chain employs TRBV7-9 and TRBJ2-1, with 11 bases matching TRBD2. The CDR3 spans 15 residues. CDR1 is SEHNR, CDR2 FQNEAQ, per germline (reference sequence). With 2 bases clipped from V and 7 bases from J, the junction kept 4 bases outside the gene matches. The CDR3 loop is CASSLIGTSGNEQFF. In nucleotides, the CDR3 is TGTGCCAGCAGCTTAATCGGGACTAGCGGAAATGAGCAGTTCTTC.

Notes on this clonotype: A much larger clone lies one base from this, so it may be a read error. The rearrangement uses TRBV12-3 or TRBV12-4 and TRBJ1-5; unclear D gene. V was shortened by 7 bases and J by 6 bases, with 13 bases between the two germline ends. The length of the CDR3 is 13 residues. Written as DNA, the CDR3 is TGTGCCAGCAACAAACAGTACAGTCAGCCCCAGCATTTT. It encodes CASNKQYSQPQHF.